The 27 T cell receptor beta chains below all came from one sample that was sequenced in a study of blood T cell repertoires in COVID-19. Sequenced by immunoSEQ multiplex PCR; TCRdb stores in-frame clones only, minus some. Among 140,000 to 150,000 clones listed, 80% to 90% were seen once. The sequenced sample was peripheral blood. The receptors were gathered from a man aged 55 to 70 with active or convalescent COVID-19.

This sequence joins TRBV2 and TRBJ1-1; no definite D call. Between the trimmed V and J ends, which lost 4 bases and 7 bases, there was a span of 7 bases. The CDR3 extends over 11 amino acids. In germline, CDR1 is SNHLY, CDR2 FYNNEI. The CDR3 protein is CASSGRSEAFF. The CDR3 DNA follows: TGTGCCAGCAGTGGAAGGAGTGAAGCTTTCTTT.

This chain links TRBV7-6 with TRBJ1-3; D uncertain. The CDR3 consists of 17 residues. CDR1 SGHVS and CDR2 FNYEAQ come from the germline V gene. The V and J ends lost 2 bases and 4 bases respectively, with 18 bases between them. For the CDR3, the DNA is TGTGCCAGCAGCTTACGGCCACAGACCCGCGACGGAAACACCATATATTTT. Amino acids: CASSLRPQTRDGNTIYF.

CDR3 residues: CASSPGTSGSTDTQYF. In nucleotides, the CDR3 is TGTGCCAGCTCACCAGGGACTAGCGGAAGCACAGATACGCAGTATTTT. This sequence joins TRBV18 and TRBJ2-3; 11 bases are a match to TRBD2. J was trimmed by 0 bases and V by 2 bases; bases with no gene match: 1. CDR1 and CDR2 (germline): KGHSH, LQKENI. This CDR3 is built from 16 residues.

The V call is TRBV30, the J call TRBJ2-1; 7 positions agree with TRBD2. Germline CDR1 GTSNPN, CDR2 SVGIG (reference sequence). The trim removed 3 bases at V and 0 bases at J, leaving 5 bases unmatched. The CDR3 extends over 15 amino acids. In nucleotides, the CDR3 is TGTGCCTGGAGGAAGGGACTAAGCTCCTACAATGAGCAGTTCTTC. As protein: CAWRKGLSSYNEQFF.

The chain joins TRBV21-1 to TRBJ1-5. TRBV21-1 is a documented pseudogene. This CDR3 contains 17 residues. In nucleotides, the CDR3 is TGTGCCAGCAGCATAGGGGGGGTTTATCGGAGCAATCAGCCCCAGCATTTT. Residues: CASSIGGVYRSNQPQHF.

The chain recombines TRBV6-2 or TRBV6-3 with TRBJ2-7; TRBD2 might be the D (5 bases). V was shortened by 5 bases and J by 4 bases, with 24 bases between the two germline ends. The CDR3 has 17 amino acids. The germline gives CDR1 MNHEY, CDR2 SVGEGT. CDR3 sequence: CASSGRAGGYSSYEQYF. The DNA of the CDR3 is TGTGCCAGCAGTGGCCGGGCAGGCGGGTATAGCAGTTACGAGCAGTACTTC.

V and J are TRBV28 and TRBJ1-5; TRBD1 matches 11 bases. With V trimmed by 4 bases and J by 6 bases, 5 bases remained unmatched. The CDR3 consists of 15 residues. Germline V gene lookup returns CDR1 MDHEN and CDR2 SYDVKM. Here the CDR3 DNA reads TGTGCCAGCAGTTCTCTCGGGACAGGGGGTCAGCCCCAGCATTTT. Its translation is CASSSLGTGGQPQHF.

The gene calls are TRBV9 and TRBJ2-2, with TRBD1 as a possible D gene (8 bases). Germline CDR1 reads SGDLS; CDR2 reads YYNGEE. CDR3 length equals 14 residues. The ends were cut back, 3 bases at V and 6 bases at J, with 12 bases in the middle. The CDR3 coding sequence is TGTGCCAGCAGCGACACAGGGGGGGCCGGGGAGCTGTTTTTT. As protein: CASSDTGGAGELFF.

The rearrangement uses TRBV2 and TRBJ2-7, with TRBD2 matching over 11 bases. The length of the CDR3 is 14 residues. The V gene's germline CDR1 is SNHLY and CDR2 FYNNEI. J lost 0 bases, V lost 7 bases, and 2 bases had no gene match. CDR3 region: CASTGLAGSYEQYF. The CDR3 region has the DNA TGTGCCAGCACTGGACTAGCGGGCTCCTACGAGCAGTACTTC.

In this sample, this clone turned up once. The chain couples TRBV9 to TRBJ1-3; no clear D gene. This CDR3 has 14 amino acids. In germline, CDR1 is SGDLS, CDR2 YYNGEE. Trimming stripped 4 bases from V and 0 bases from J, with 8 bases between. The CDR3: CASSPSPSGNTIYF. CDR3 DNA sequence: TGTGCCAGCAGCCCCTCCCCCTCTGGAAACACCATATATTTT.

The rearrangement links TRBV27 to TRBJ2-1, with D possibly being TRBD2 (5 bases). This CDR3 contains 15 residues. Germline CDR1 MNHEY, CDR2 SMNVEV (reference sequence). Trimming removed 3 bases from V and 5 bases from J, with 14 bases in between. The CDR3 DNA follows: TGTGCCAGCAGTTTTAACAATCGGGGAAACAATGAGCAGTTCTTC. Protein sequence: CASSFNNRGNNEQFF.

CDR3 in amino acids: CASSLSGGQETQYF. The CDR3 DNA follows: TGTGCCAGCAGCTTATCTGGCGGGCAAGAGACCCAGTACTTC. The chain couples TRBV11-2 to TRBJ2-5, with a tentative D call TRBD2 (5 bases). Trimming removed 2 bases at V and 2 bases at J, with 9 bases between. The V gene's germline CDR1 is SGHAT and CDR2 FQNNGV. The length of the CDR3 is 14 residues.

In DNA form, the CDR3 reads TGTGCCAGCAGTTACGACAGATCCTACGAGCAGTACTTC. Its translation: CASSYDRSYEQYF. The V and J genes are TRBV6-5 and TRBJ2-7, with a weak D call TRBD1 (5 bases). Germline CDR1 MNHEY, CDR2 SVGAGI. CDR3 length: 13 amino acids. Trimming took 2 bases from V and 1 from J, leaving 6 bases between them.

This clone was observed a single time. The chain is built from TRBV5-8 and TRBJ2-7; 8 bases are shared with TRBD1. Germline CDR1 and CDR2: SGHTS and YDEGEE. V shed 4 bases, J shed 2 bases, and the junction held 8 bases outside the gene matches. The CDR3 spans 15 residues. The CDR3 DNA reads TGTGCCAGCAGCCCCCTCTGGGACAGGACCTACGAGCAGTACTTC. It yields the protein CASSPLWDRTYEQYF.

This clone was found a few times. The chain recombines TRBV29-1 with TRBJ2-3; 8 bases are a match to TRBD1. V lost 6 bases, J lost 1 base, and 9 bases stayed unmatched. This CDR3 comprises 15 residues. The germline gives CDR1 SQVTM, CDR2 ANQGSEA. The CDR3 sequence: CSVESADRGTDTQYF. Written as DNA, the CDR3 is TGCAGCGTAGAGTCGGCGGACAGGGGCACAGATACGCAGTATTTT.

The V gene is TRBV18, the J gene TRBJ1-5, with D tentatively TRBD1 (6 bases). The CDR3 consists of 17 residues. Trimming removed 6 bases at V and 2 bases at J, with 20 bases between. Germline CDR1 reads KGHSH; CDR2 reads LQKENI. CDR3 in DNA: TGTGCCAGCTCCCAGGGGCAGGGAAGACGTGGCAATCAGCCCCAGCATTTT. Its protein is CASSQGQGRRGNQPQHF.

The V gene is TRBV28, the J gene TRBJ2-2, with 12 bases matching TRBD2. Germline assignment: CDR1 MDHEN and CDR2 SYDVKM. The trim removed 9 bases at V and 2 bases at J, leaving 4 bases unmatched. The CDR3 spans 15 residues. Here the CDR3 reads CASRLAGANTGELFF. CDR3 nucleotide sequence: TGTGCCAGTAGACTAGCGGGGGCCAACACCGGGGAGCTGTTTTTT.

CDR3 sequence (DNA): TGTGCCAGCAGTTTCCGAGCTTCTTACAATGAGCAGTTCTTC. It specifies CASSFRASYNEQFF. The rearrangement links TRBV28 to TRBJ2-1, with unresolved D. Germline loops: CDR1 MDHEN, CDR2 SYDVKM. Between the trimmed V and J ends, which lost 3 bases and 4 bases, there was a span of 10 bases. The CDR3 runs 14 residues. Full variable domain (remainder filled in from reference TRBV28 and TRBJ2-1): DVKVTQSSRYLVKRTGEKVFLECVQDMDHENMFWYRQDPGLGLRLIYFSYDVKMKEKGDIPEGYSVSREKKERFSLILESASTNQTSMYLCASSFRASYNEQFFGPGTRLTVL.

The chain recombines TRBV28 with TRBJ2-3, with 8 bases identical to TRBD1. In germline, CDR1 is MDHEN, CDR2 SYDVKM. This CDR3 comprises 16 residues. J was trimmed by 4 bases and V by 7 bases; bases with no gene match: 13. CDR3 loop: CASNPAGGAVSDTQYF. The CDR3 DNA follows: TGTGCCAGCAACCCGGCAGGGGGCGCAGTCTCAGATACGCAGTATTTT.

Concerning this clone itself: The junction shows a germline mismatch at one end, possibly a read error. V usage is TRBV3-1 (or the pseudogene TRBV3-2) and J usage is TRBJ2-7; 9 bases fit TRBD1. The CDR3 totals 16 residues. Germline V gives CDR1 LGHDT, CDR2 YNNKEL (reference sequence). CDR3 nucleotides: TGTGCCAGCAGCCAAGGGGCCGGGACAGGGCCACCGGGGAGTAACTTC. It translates to CASSQGAGTGPPGSNF.

The chain employs TRBV7-2 and TRBJ1-4; 7 bases agree with TRBD1. V shed 5 bases, J shed 8 bases, and the junction held 14 bases outside the gene matches. The germline CDR1 and CDR2 sequences are SGHTA and FQGNSA. The CDR3 runs to 16 residues. The CDR3 spells CASSLSPTGAREKLFF. CDR3 nucleotide sequence: TGTGCCAGCAGCCTCTCCCCAACAGGGGCAAGGGAAAAACTGTTTTTT. The full variable domain, with the rest looked up from reference TRBV7-2 and TRBJ1-4, is GAGVSQSPSNKVTEKGKDVELRCDPISGHTALYWYRQSLGQGLEFLIYFQGNSAPDKSGLPSDRFSAERTGGSVSTLTIQRTQQEDSAVYLCASSLSPTGAREKLFFGSGTQLSVL.

The chain uses TRBV7-8 and TRBJ2-4; D is perhaps TRBD2 (6 bases). With 0 bases removed from V and 2 bases from J, the gap between germline ends came to 8 bases. The CDR3 sequence is 15 residues long. Germline V gene data show CDR1 as SGHVS and CDR2 as FQNEAQ. The CDR3 sequence is CASSLAAGSKNIQYF. The CDR3 bases are TGTGCCAGCAGCTTAGCGGCGGGGTCCAAAAACATTCAGTACTTC.

The chain uses TRBV2 and TRBJ1-5; 7 nucleotides line up with TRBD1. V gave up 9 bases and J gave up 2 bases; unmatched junction bases: 7. CDR1 and CDR2 (germline): SNHLY, FYNNEI. The CDR3 is made up of 14 amino acids. In DNA, the CDR3 is TGTGCCAGTAGACAGGGTGAAGGCAATCAGCCCCAGCATTTT. It encodes CASRQGEGNQPQHF.

V is TRBV27 and J is TRBJ1-2; the match to TRBD1 covers 7 bases. This CDR3 has 14 residues. Germline lookup yields CDR1 MNHEY and CDR2 SMNVEV (reference sequence). Trimming removed 5 bases from V and 8 bases from J; junction bases left unmatched: 11. In DNA, the CDR3 is TGTGCCAGCAGTGCTAACAGGGGCGAGGGAGGCTACACCTTC. The encoded protein is CASSANRGEGGYTF.

The genes are TRBV28 and TRBJ2-7, with 7 bases identical to TRBD1. J gave up 2 bases and V 7 bases, and 8 bases lay outside the gene matches. CDR1 is MDHEN, CDR2 SYDVKM, per germline. There are 14 residues in the CDR3. This CDR3 reads CASISQGLPYEQYF. CDR3 bases: TGTGCCAGCATCTCACAGGGGTTACCCTACGAGCAGTACTTC.

The chain combines TRBV14 with TRBJ1-1; TRBD1 is a possible D gene (5 bases). Trimming pared 4 bases from V and 1 base from J, leaving 13 bases between. The CDR3 covers 15 residues. CDR1 is SGHDN and CDR2 is FVKESK in the germline V gene. This chain's CDR3 is CASSLGGLGNTEAFF. CDR3 DNA: TGTGCCAGCAGCCTCGGGGGGTTGGGGAACACTGAAGCTTTCTTT.

This chain uses TRBV6-6 with TRBJ2-3; possibly TRBD1 for D (6 bases). Trimming removed 8 bases from V and 6 bases from J, with 15 bases in between. Per germline, CDR1 MNHNY and CDR2 SVGAGI (reference sequence). CDR3 length equals 13 residues. The CDR3 DNA is TGTGCCAGCGTGCCCAGGGGCGTCGATACGCAGTATTTT. This translates into CASVPRGVDTQYF.